This T cell receptor beta chain appears in the sequencing data of a study of blood T cell repertoires in COVID-19. Authors' processing steps: Scientists estimated how many nucleated cells there were by amplifying reference gene primers. This table comes from immunoSEQ multiplex PCR, and its TCRdb copy is limited to in-frame clones, with some not included. The V and J calls and clone size are taken from that table; D and trimming were inferred from the DNA. The table includes around 140,000 clones, 70% to 90% detected once. CDR1 and CDR2 from the germline V gene are MDHEN and SYDVKM. V was clipped by 8 bases and J by 7 bases; unmatched bases: 6. This CDR3 region has 13 residues.

This TCR derives from a man between 65 and 79 years old with active COVID-19. The V call is TRBV28, the J call TRBJ2-7; 12 nucleotides agree with TRBD2. What was sequenced was peripheral blood. As DNA, the CDR3 is TGTGCCAGCTTGACTAGCGGGAGCTCTGAGCAGTACTTC. It is translated as CASLTSGSSEQYF.